This T cell receptor beta chain was found in a study of blood T cells in healthy people across ages. Background on the study: Capture by template switching was about one barcoded beta molecule per two T cells.

Germline trimming cut 4 bases from V and 1 base from J; bases unmatched to any gene: 8. CDR1 is SGHVS and CDR2 is FNYEAQ in the germline V gene. The CDR3 spans 16 residues. A word on this clonotype: The target antigen is unknown.

General study findings and limits: Per million T cells, TCR beta diversity dropped roughly linearly as age increased.

The authors ran a second PCR of 7 to 11 cycles using a sample-barcoded 5' primer and a J-beta primer mix. TCRdb used MiXCR to reprocess the 5' RACE reads, holding one entry per CDR3 protein. The sample lists around 600,000 distinct CDR3 sequences, less than 60% occurring once. Per sample, a minimum of 6 million PBMCs were isolated. This TCR derives from a man older than 75 in good health. The J gene is TRBJ2-3, the V gene TRBV7-6; 7 bases line up with TRBD2. The source material was blood. For the CDR3, the DNA is TGTGCCAGCAGCTCCCCTCAGCGGGACCGCACAGATACGCAGTATTTT. Encoded protein: CASSSPQRDRTDTQYF.